One TCR beta chain is described in this entry. Its antigen is unidentified. The sample is drawn from a study of vaccination effects on CD4 cells after COVID-19. As for the study in general: With the ViraFEST assay, the study expanded antigen-specific CD4+ T cells using viral peptide pools, then sequenced them. Either the mRNA-1273 or the BNT162b2 vaccine was given to participants as two doses.

TCRdb keeps only in-frame clones here, not all; method: immunoSEQ multiplex PCR. The data hold more than 30,000 clones, with roughly 82% observed a single time. Scientists isolated CD4+ T cells after a roughly 10-day culture period ended. Each culture had half its medium swapped for IL-2 medium on days 3 and 7. This CDR3 spans 16 amino acids. The V end was cut by 7 bases, the J end by 6 bases, with 25 bases between. CDR1 and CDR2 (germline): MNHEY, SVGEGT. This TCR came from a human donor who received a COVID-19 vaccine. V and J are TRBV6-2 or TRBV6-3 and TRBJ2-7; either TRBD1 or TRBD2 may supply D (6 bases each). Material: CD4+ T cells from PBMCs cultured without peptide, obtained before COVID-19 vaccination. The CDR3 region has the DNA TGTGCCAGCACCCCAACTGCTAGTTGGGGGGCGGGCGAGCAGTACGTC. Protein product: CASTPTASWGAGEQYV.